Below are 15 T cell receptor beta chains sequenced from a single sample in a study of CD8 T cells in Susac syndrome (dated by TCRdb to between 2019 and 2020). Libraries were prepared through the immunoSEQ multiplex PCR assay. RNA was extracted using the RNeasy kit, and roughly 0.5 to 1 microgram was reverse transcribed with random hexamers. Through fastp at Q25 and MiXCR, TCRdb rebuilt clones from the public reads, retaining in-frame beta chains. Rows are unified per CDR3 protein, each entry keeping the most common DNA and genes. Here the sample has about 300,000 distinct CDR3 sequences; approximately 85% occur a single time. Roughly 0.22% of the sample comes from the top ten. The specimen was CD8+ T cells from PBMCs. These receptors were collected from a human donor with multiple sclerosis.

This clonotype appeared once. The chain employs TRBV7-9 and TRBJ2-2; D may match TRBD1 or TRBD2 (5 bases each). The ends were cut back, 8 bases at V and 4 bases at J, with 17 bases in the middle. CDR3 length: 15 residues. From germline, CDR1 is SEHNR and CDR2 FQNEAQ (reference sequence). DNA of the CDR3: TGTGCCAGCTACTCGGGGCAGGGAATCACCGGGGAGCTGTTTTTT. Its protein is CASYSGQGITGELFF.

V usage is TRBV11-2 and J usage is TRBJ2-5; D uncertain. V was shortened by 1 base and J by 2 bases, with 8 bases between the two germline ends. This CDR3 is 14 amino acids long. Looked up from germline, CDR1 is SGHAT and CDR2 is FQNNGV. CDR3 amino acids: CASSLVAVQETQYF. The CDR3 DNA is TGTGCCAGCAGCTTAGTGGCGGTTCAAGAGACCCAGTACTTC.

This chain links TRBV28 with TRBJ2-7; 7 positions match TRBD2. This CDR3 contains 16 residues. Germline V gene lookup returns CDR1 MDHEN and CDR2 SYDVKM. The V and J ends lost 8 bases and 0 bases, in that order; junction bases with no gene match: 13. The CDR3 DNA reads TGTGCCAGCGCCATACTGGGCGGGAGACACTCCTACGAGCAGTACTTC. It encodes CASAILGGRHSYEQYF.

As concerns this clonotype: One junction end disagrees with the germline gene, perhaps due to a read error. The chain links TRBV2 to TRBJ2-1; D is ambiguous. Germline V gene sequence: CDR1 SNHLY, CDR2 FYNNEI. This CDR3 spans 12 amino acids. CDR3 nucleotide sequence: TGTGCCAGCAGTGAGTCGCGGTCTGAGGAGTTCTTC. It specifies CASSESRSEEFF. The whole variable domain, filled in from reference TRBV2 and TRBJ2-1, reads EPEVTQTPSHQVTQMGQEVILRCVPISNHLYFYWYRQILGQKVEFLVSFYNNEISEKSEIFDDQFSVERPDGSNFTLKIRSTKLEDSAMYFCASSESRSEEFFGPGTRLTVL.

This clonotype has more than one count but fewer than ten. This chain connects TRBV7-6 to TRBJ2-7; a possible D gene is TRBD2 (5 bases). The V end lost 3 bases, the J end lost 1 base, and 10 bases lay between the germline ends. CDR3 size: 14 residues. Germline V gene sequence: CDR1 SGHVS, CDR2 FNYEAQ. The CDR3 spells CASSFMDWSYEQYF. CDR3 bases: TGTGCCAGCAGCTTCATGGACTGGTCCTACGAGCAGTACTTC.

The DNA of the CDR3 is TGTGCCAGTAGTATAACCCCGGGACCGAACACTGAAGCTTTCTTT. This codes for CASSITPGPNTEAFF. V is TRBV19 and J is TRBJ1-1; the D gene is possibly TRBD1 (5 bases). Trimming removed 2 bases at V and 1 base at J, with 11 bases between. Germline CDR1 LNHDA, CDR2 SQIVND (reference sequence). The CDR3 runs to 15 residues.

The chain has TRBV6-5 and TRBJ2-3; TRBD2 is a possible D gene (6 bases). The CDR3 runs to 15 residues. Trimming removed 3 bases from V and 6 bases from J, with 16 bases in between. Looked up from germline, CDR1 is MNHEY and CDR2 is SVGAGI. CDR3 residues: CASSYAGTPDDTQYF. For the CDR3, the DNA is TGTGCCAGCAGTTATGCCGGGACTCCCGATGATACGCAGTATTTT.

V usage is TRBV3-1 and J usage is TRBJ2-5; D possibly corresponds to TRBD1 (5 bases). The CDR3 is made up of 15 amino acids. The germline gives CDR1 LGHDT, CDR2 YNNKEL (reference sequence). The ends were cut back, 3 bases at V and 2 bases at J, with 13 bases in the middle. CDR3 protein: CASSHPRTSQETQYF. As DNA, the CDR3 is TGTGCCAGCAGCCACCCGAGGACAAGTCAAGAGACCCAGTACTTC.

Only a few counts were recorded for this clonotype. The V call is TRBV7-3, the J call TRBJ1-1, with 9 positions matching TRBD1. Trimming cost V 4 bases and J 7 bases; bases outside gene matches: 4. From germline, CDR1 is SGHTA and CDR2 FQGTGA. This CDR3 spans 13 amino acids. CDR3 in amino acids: CASSSDRGDEAFF. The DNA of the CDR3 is TGTGCCAGCAGCTCTGACAGGGGGGATGAAGCTTTCTTT.

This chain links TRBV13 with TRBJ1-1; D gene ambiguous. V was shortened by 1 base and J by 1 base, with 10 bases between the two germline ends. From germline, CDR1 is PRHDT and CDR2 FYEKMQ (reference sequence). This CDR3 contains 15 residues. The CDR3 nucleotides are TGTGCCAGCAGCTTAGATGAGGCGGGGAACACTGAAGCTTTCTTT. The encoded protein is CASSLDEAGNTEAFF.

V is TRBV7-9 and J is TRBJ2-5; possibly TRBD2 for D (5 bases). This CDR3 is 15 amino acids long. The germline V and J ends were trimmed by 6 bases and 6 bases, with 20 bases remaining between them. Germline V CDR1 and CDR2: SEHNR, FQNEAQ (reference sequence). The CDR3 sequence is CASRDSGGRVKTQYF. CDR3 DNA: TGTGCCAGCAGGGATTCCGGCGGGCGAGTGAAGACCCAGTACTTC.

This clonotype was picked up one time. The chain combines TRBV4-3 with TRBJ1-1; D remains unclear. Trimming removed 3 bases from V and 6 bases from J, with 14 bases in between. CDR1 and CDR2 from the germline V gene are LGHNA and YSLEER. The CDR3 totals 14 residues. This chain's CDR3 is CASSHRGRSSEAFF. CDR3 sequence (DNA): TGCGCCAGCAGCCACCGAGGTCGGTCCTCTGAAGCTTTCTTT.

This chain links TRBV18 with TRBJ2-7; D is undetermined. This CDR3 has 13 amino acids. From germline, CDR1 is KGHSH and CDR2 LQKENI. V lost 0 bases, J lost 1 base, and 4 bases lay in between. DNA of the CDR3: TGTGCCAGCTCACCACCGGAATCCTACGAGCAGTACTTC. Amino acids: CASSPPESYEQYF.

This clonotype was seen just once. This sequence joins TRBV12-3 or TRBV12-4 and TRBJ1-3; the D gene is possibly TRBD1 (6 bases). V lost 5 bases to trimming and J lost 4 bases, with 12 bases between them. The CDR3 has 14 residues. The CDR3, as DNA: TGTGCCAGCAGTGGGGGCAGGGACGGAAACACCATATATTTT. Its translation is CASSGGRDGNTIYF.

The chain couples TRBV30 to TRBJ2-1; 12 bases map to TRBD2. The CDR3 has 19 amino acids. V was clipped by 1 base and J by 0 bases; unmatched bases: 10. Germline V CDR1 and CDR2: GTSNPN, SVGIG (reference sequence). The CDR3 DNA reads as TGTGCCTGGAGTGACGGGCTAGCGGGAGGGCCGAACTCCTACAATGAGCAGTTCTTC. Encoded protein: CAWSDGLAGGPNSYNEQFF.